These 16 T cell receptor beta chains originate from one sample sequenced in a study of response to subunit inactivated influenza vaccine (dated by TCRdb to the late 2010s). Library construction relied on RT-PCR. The listed sequencing device is Illumina HiSeq 2500. TCRdb reprocessed the public reads (quality trimming at Q25 with fastp, clone calling with MiXCR) and kept in-frame beta chains. All rows with the same CDR3 protein become a single entry with the most common DNA and genes. Across this sample there are under 550,000 distinct CDR3 sequences, with approximately 7.6% seen only once. Jointly, the top ten make up roughly 13% of the sample. This specimen consisted of PBMCs from blood, obtained about 23 months after vaccination. The origin of the receptors is a man between 50 and 75 years old who received an inactivated influenza vaccine. Donor details come from another sample of the same person, matched by shared clones.

This clonotype was found many times. This chain connects TRBV7-9 to TRBJ2-1; tentatively, D is TRBD1 or TRBD2 (5 bases each). CDR3 length: 16 amino acids. Germline values: CDR1 SEHNR, CDR2 FQNEAQ (reference sequence). V lost 5 bases, J lost 5 bases, and 19 bases lay in between. CDR3 amino acids: CASSTTGTRKDNEQFF. CDR3 sequence (DNA): TGTGCCAGCAGCACAACCGGGACCAGAAAAGACAATGAGCAGTTCTTC.

This clonotype showed up many times. This rearrangement joins TRBV7-8 to TRBJ1-5; a possible D gene is TRBD1 (5 bases). The CDR3 is 14 residues long. Germline values: CDR1 SGHVS, CDR2 FQNEAQ. V dropped 5 bases and J dropped 7 bases, with 15 bases sitting between them. DNA of the CDR3: TGTGCCAGCAGCGAGGGACTCAAAGAGCAGCCCCAGCATTTT. It is translated as CASSEGLKEQPQHF.

The sample holds many counts of this clonotype. The genes are TRBV27 and TRBJ1-5; D is unresolved. The germline V gene has CDR1 MNHEY and CDR2 SMNVEV (reference sequence). Trimming pared 2 bases from V and 0 bases from J, leaving 8 bases between. CDR3 size: 15 residues. The CDR3 region has the DNA TGTGCCAGCAGTTTAAAGCCCTATAGCAATCAGCCCCAGCATTTT. Protein sequence: CASSLKPYSNQPQHF.

As DNA, the CDR3 is TGCAGTGCTAGAGTCCTTGGGGTAGCGGGGACCAATGAGCAGTTCTTC. Its translation is CSARVLGVAGTNEQFF. The rearrangement uses TRBV20-1 and TRBJ2-1; 8 bases are shared with TRBD2. CDR3 length: 16 residues. J lost 6 bases, V lost 1 base, and 11 bases had no gene match. Germline V gene data show CDR1 as DFQATT and CDR2 as SNEGSKA (reference sequence).

A few counts support this clonotype. The chain uses TRBV12-3 or TRBV12-4 and TRBJ2-3; D uncertain. This CDR3 has 13 residues. Trimming cost V 4 bases and J 4 bases, with 9 bases left between them. The CDR3: CASSSSIADTQYF. CDR3 nucleotides: TGTGCCAGCAGTTCCTCGATCGCAGATACGCAGTATTTT.

This clonotype was recorded a few times. The chain uses TRBV10-3 and TRBJ2-3, with TRBD2 matching 8 bases. This CDR3 contains 15 residues. The germline gives CDR1 ENHRY, CDR2 SYGVKD. V lost 3 bases, J lost 3 bases, and 5 bases stayed unmatched. The CDR3: CAISEGGGWTDTQYF. The CDR3 DNA reads TGTGCCATCAGTGAAGGCGGGGGGTGGACAGATACGCAGTATTTT.

This clonotype was picked up a small number of times. The chain joins TRBV4-2 to TRBJ2-7; 7 positions match TRBD1. The V and J ends lost 0 bases and 3 bases, in that order; junction bases with no gene match: 5. Germline CDR1 and CDR2: LGHNA and YNFKEQ. The CDR3 runs 15 residues. The CDR3 protein is CASSQDNRGGYEQYF. The CDR3 DNA follows: TGTGCCAGCAGCCAAGATAACAGGGGTGGCTACGAGCAGTACTTC.

The V gene is TRBV3-1, the J gene TRBJ2-3; D assignment may be TRBD1 or TRBD2 (5 bases each). The CDR3 totals 13 residues. The germline V and J ends were trimmed by 7 bases and 3 bases, with 11 bases remaining between them. Germline-derived CDR1 and CDR2 are LGHDT and YNNKEL (reference sequence). The CDR3 sequence: CASKNGATDTQYF. The CDR3 nucleotides read TGTGCCAGCAAGAACGGGGCGACAGATACGCAGTATTTT.

This clonotype has at least ten counts. The chain uses TRBV29-1 and TRBJ1-6; a weak D match, TRBD1 (6 bases). Germline assignment: CDR1 SQVTM and CDR2 ANQGSEA. The CDR3 contains 12 residues. The V end lost 7 bases, the J end lost 7 bases, and 11 bases lay between the germline ends. In DNA form, the CDR3 reads TGCAGCGCCCGCCAGGGGAATTCACCCCTCCACTTT. It encodes CSARQGNSPLHF.

This clonotype occurred a few times. The chain joins TRBV7-9 to TRBJ1-2, with 9 bases aligning to TRBD1. This CDR3 is built from 15 residues. CDR1 and CDR2 from the germline V gene are SEHNR and FQNEAQ (reference sequence). V shed 6 bases and J 4 bases; nucleotides not matched to a gene: 9. The CDR3 spells CASRDTGTGSYGYTF. CDR3 sequence (DNA): TGTGCCAGCAGAGACACCGGGACAGGGAGCTATGGCTACACCTTC.

This clonotype was counted between two and nine times. This rearrangement joins TRBV6-4 to TRBJ1-1; no reliable D call. Germline CDR1 reads MRHNA; CDR2 reads SNTAGT. The CDR3 extends over 14 amino acids. Trimming took off 0 bases at V and 10 bases at J, with 15 bases between the two ends. As DNA, the CDR3 is TGTGCCAGCAGTGACTCGTCTTCAGCCGGCGCAGCTTTCTTT. Protein: CASSDSSSAGAAFF.

In its sample, this clonotype was seen a few times. The rearrangement uses TRBV20-1 and TRBJ2-3; tentative D call: TRBD2 (7 bases). This CDR3 has 15 residues. The germline V and J ends were trimmed by 6 bases and 0 bases, with 16 bases remaining between them. Germline V gene lookup returns CDR1 DFQATT and CDR2 SNEGSKA (reference sequence). Here the CDR3 reads CSASGAGASTDTQYF. The CDR3 DNA follows: TGCAGTGCGTCGGGGGCGGGAGCTAGCACAGATACGCAGTATTTT.

At least ten counts were recorded for this clonotype. The CDR3, as DNA: TGCGCCAGCAGCCCGAGGGCTCTAGCGTCCTACAATGAGCAGTTCTTC. Residues: CASSPRALASYNEQFF. The chain recombines TRBV5-1 with TRBJ2-1; a weak D match, TRBD2 (6 bases). CDR1 and CDR2 (germline): SGHRS, YFSETQ. Deletions cut 4 bases from V and 1 base from J, with 15 bases between. The CDR3 is 16 amino acids. The full variable domain, completed using reference TRBV5-1 and TRBJ2-1, is KAGVTQTPRYLIKTRGQQVTLSCSPISGHRSVSWYQQTPGQGLQFLFEYFSETQRNKGNFPGRFSGRQFSNSRSEMNVSTLELGDSALYLCASSPRALASYNEQFFGPGTRLTVL.

The gene calls are TRBV5-4 and TRBJ2-3; D not certain. This CDR3 has 14 residues. The V gene's germline CDR1 is SGHNT and CDR2 YYREEE (reference sequence). Trimming removed 0 bases from V and 4 bases from J, with 9 bases in between. The CDR3: CASSLASRPDTQYF. The CDR3 DNA follows: TGTGCCAGCAGCTTGGCTTCTAGACCAGATACGCAGTATTTT. Complete variable domain (other parts from reference TRBV5-4 and TRBJ2-3): ETGVTQSPTHLIKTRGQQVTLRCSSQSGHNTVSWYQQALGQGPQFIFQYYREEENGRGNFPPRFSGLQFPNYSSELNVNALELDDSALYLCASSLASRPDTQYFGPGTRLTVL.

V gene TRBV20-1 combines with J gene TRBJ2-5, with 11 nucleotides matching TRBD2. This CDR3 is built from 17 residues. Germline CDR1 reads DFQATT; CDR2 reads SNEGSKA (reference sequence). With 5 bases clipped from V and 2 bases from J, the junction kept 13 bases outside the gene matches. As DNA, the CDR3 is TGCAGTGCTGGAAAACTTACCGGGACTAGCGGTCAAGAGACCCAGTACTTC. Amino acids: CSAGKLTGTSGQETQYF.

This chain joins TRBV5-1 and TRBJ2-3; D is uncertain. Between the trimmed V and J ends, which lost 1 base and 4 bases, there was a span of 16 bases. CDR3 length: 16 amino acids. From germline, CDR1 is SGHRS and CDR2 YFSETQ. The CDR3 loop reads CASSLNTNAGADTQYF. CDR3 bases: TGCGCCAGCAGCTTGAATACGAATGCTGGCGCAGATACGCAGTATTTT.